This note documents a single T cell receptor (beta chain) sequence. Trimming took 6 bases from V and 4 from J, leaving 6 bases between them. This CDR3 comprises 11 residues. From germline, CDR1 is MDHEN and CDR2 SYDVKM. The data are from a study of blood T cell repertoires in COVID-19. The repertoire was sequenced with immunoSEQ multiplex PCR; TCRdb's copy has only in-frame clones and lacks some. The sample records more than 65,000 clones, approximately 88% being singletons. Input material: peripheral blood. The clonotype was recovered from a woman aged 45 to 65 with acute or convalescent COVID-19. This sequence joins TRBV28 and TRBJ1-2; a weak D match, TRBD1 (5 bases). CDR3 sequence (DNA): TGTGCCAGCAGCAGGGTCTATGGCTACACCTTC. Protein: CASSRVYGYTF.